These 31 T cell receptor beta chains originate from one sample sequenced in a study of T cells expressing NK-cell markers. TCRdb reanalyzed the 5' RACE reads and collapses them to one entry per CDR3 protein, without DNA. Its table records about 460,000 distinct CDR3 sequences. The specimen sequenced was blood T cells: a sorted CD56 or NKG2C T cell subset, CD4+ or CD8+ T cells, or bulk PBMC T cells (not recorded which). The receptors derive from a woman between 45 and 65 years old in good health.

The chain recombines TRBV14 with TRBJ1-5. The germline V gene encodes CDR1 SGHDN and CDR2 FVKESK. The length of the CDR3 is 15 residues. The CDR3 protein is CASSILPDSHQPQHF.

The chain uses TRBV11-2 and TRBJ2-1; TCRdb's D call of TRBD2 is untestable without DNA. The CDR3 runs to 16 residues. Germline CDR1 and CDR2: SGHAT and FQNNGV. CDR3 amino acids: CASSLVAMLVGHEQFF.

The CDR3: CASSIIPGQWNEQFF. The V and J genes are TRBV7-2 and TRBJ2-1; the D call from TCRdb, TRBD1, cannot be confirmed without DNA. This CDR3 has 15 amino acids. From germline, CDR1 is SGHTA and CDR2 FQGNSA.

The CDR3 loop reads CATQGYRTAGTQYF. The chain combines TRBV6-6 with TRBJ2-5. Germline V lookup: CDR1 MNHNY, CDR2 SVGAGI (reference sequence). CDR3 length: 14 residues.

The gene calls are TRBV5-1 and TRBJ2-5; the TRBD2 assignment by TCRdb is unverifiable without DNA. CDR1 is SGHRS and CDR2 is YFSETQ in the germline V gene. The CDR3 runs 14 residues. The CDR3 loop is CASSPREGHETQYF.

The chain is built from TRBV5-5 and TRBJ2-5; TCRdb returns TRBD2, unconfirmable since there is no DNA. Germline lookup yields CDR1 SGHKS and CDR2 YYEKEE (reference sequence). The CDR3 runs to 17 residues. The CDR3 sequence is CASSLGIAGGRPETQYF.

The CDR3: CAIQDGGNQPQHF. This chain links TRBV28 with TRBJ1-5. Germline-derived CDR1 and CDR2 are MDHEN and SYDVKM. The CDR3 is made up of 13 amino acids.

This CDR3 is CASSETSGSVAGELFF. The V call is TRBV2, the J call TRBJ2-2; TCRdb designates TRBD2, a call that cannot be tested without DNA. Looked up from germline, CDR1 is SNHLY and CDR2 is FYNNEI. The CDR3 consists of 16 residues.

The rearrangement uses TRBV10-3 and TRBJ2-3. This CDR3 is 12 amino acids long. Germline CDR1 ENHRY, CDR2 SYGVKD. This CDR3 is CAISGYTDTQYF.

This chain uses TRBV2 with TRBJ2-1; TCRdb's D gene call, TRBD1, goes unchecked for lack of DNA. CDR3 length: 13 amino acids. Germline CDR1 SNHLY, CDR2 FYNNEI. The chain's CDR3 is CASSGTTYNEQFF.

The chain uses TRBV25-1 and TRBJ2-1; TCRdb designates TRBD2, a call that cannot be tested without DNA. The CDR3 covers 15 residues. In germline, CDR1 is MGHDK, CDR2 SYGVNS. This chain's CDR3 is CASSKLAGVYNEQFF.

The V gene is TRBV20-1, the J gene TRBJ1-3; the TRBD1 assignment by TCRdb is unverifiable without DNA. The CDR3 runs to 14 residues. Per germline, CDR1 DFQATT and CDR2 SNEGSKA (reference sequence). CDR3 in amino acids: CSAKQIQGVHTIYF.

The CDR3 reads CSVVVKNIQYF. This sequence joins TRBV29-1 and TRBJ2-4. There are 11 residues in the CDR3. Germline loops: CDR1 SQVTM, CDR2 ANQGSEA. Together with reference TRBV29-1 and TRBJ2-4, the CDR3 gives the full variable domain: SAVISQKPSRDICQRGTSLTIQCQVDSQVTMMFWYRQQPGQSLTLIATANQGSEATYESGFVIDKFPISRPNLTFSTLTVSNMSPEDSSIYLCSVVVKNIQYFGAGTRLSVL.

The genes are TRBV3-1 and TRBJ2-3; the D call of TRBD1 rests on TCRdb alone, since no DNA is present to check it. Per germline, CDR1 LGHDT and CDR2 YNNKEL (reference sequence). The CDR3 sequence is 15 residues long. CDR3 residues: CASSPDSDRVDTQYF.

The chain has TRBV11-2 and TRBJ2-5; TCRdb indicates TRBD2, and absent DNA this call remains unverified. Germline CDR1 SGHAT, CDR2 FQNNGV. There are 17 residues in the CDR3. The CDR3 sequence is CASSLTIRAGGRETQYF.

CDR3: CASGLVLNQPQHF. V gene TRBV12-5 combines with J gene TRBJ1-5. Germline CDR1 reads LGHNT; CDR2 reads FRNRAP. The CDR3 sequence is 13 residues long.

The chain has TRBV5-1 and TRBJ2-7; absent DNA, TCRdb's TRBD1 call cannot be checked. The CDR3 spans 12 residues. Germline V lookup: CDR1 SGHRS, CDR2 YFSETQ. The CDR3 here is CASRITGYEQYF.

The V gene is TRBV19, the J gene TRBJ2-7. The CDR3 loop spans 14 amino acids. Per germline, CDR1 LNHDA and CDR2 SQIVND (reference sequence). This CDR3 reads CASSLDLAVYEQYF.

The genes are TRBV7-6 and TRBJ2-7; the TRBD2 assignment by TCRdb is unverifiable without DNA. CDR1 is SGHVS, CDR2 FNYEAQ, per germline. CDR3 length: 14 amino acids. CDR3 amino acids: CASSLAGLAGEQYF.

The chain carries TRBV5-1 and TRBJ2-5; TCRdb's assignment of TRBD2 cannot be checked, as there is no DNA. Germline-derived CDR1 and CDR2 are SGHRS and YFSETQ. The CDR3 totals 14 residues. The CDR3 reads CASGVPQGEETQYF. The full variable domain, completed using reference TRBV5-1 and TRBJ2-5, is KAGVTQTPRYLIKTRGQQVTLSCSPISGHRSVSWYQQTPGQGLQFLFEYFSETQRNKGNFPGRFSGRQFSNSRSEMNVSTLELGDSALYLCASGVPQGEETQYFGPGTRLLVL.

This chain connects TRBV12-3 or TRBV12-4 to TRBJ2-1. The CDR3 is 15 amino acids. The CDR3 loop is CASSLGQTSYNEQFF.

The chain joins TRBV20-1 to TRBJ2-1; no DNA is available, so the TRBD2 call from TCRdb remains unchecked. There are 17 residues in the CDR3. Looked up from germline, CDR1 is DFQATT and CDR2 is SNEGSKA (reference sequence). The CDR3 protein is CSASPPSGRLSSSEQFF.

The chain employs TRBV7-9 and TRBJ1-4; the TCRdb call, TRBD1, lacks DNA for checking. The CDR3 is 14 amino acids. Germline loops: CDR1 SEHNR, CDR2 FQNEAQ (reference sequence). The chain's CDR3 is CASSRDRRTEKLFF.

This chain connects TRBV5-4 to TRBJ2-1; with no DNA, the TCRdb D assignment of TRBD1 cannot be verified. CDR3 length equals 13 residues. Looked up from germline, CDR1 is SGHNT and CDR2 is YYREEE (reference sequence). The CDR3 is CASRGETYNEQFF.

The gene calls are TRBV6-5 and TRBJ2-3; TCRdb calls TRBD2, which cannot be checked without DNA. The germline gives CDR1 MNHEY, CDR2 SVGAGI. The CDR3 is 16 amino acids. This CDR3 is CASSLLGARGTDTQYF.

The rearrangement joins TRBV30 to TRBJ1-6. CDR1 and CDR2 (germline): GTSNPN, SVGIG (reference sequence). This CDR3 region has 14 residues. The CDR3 protein is CAWSVPGVPSPLHF.

The chain employs TRBV7-6 and TRBJ2-7; TCRdb names TRBD2, which stays unverified in the absence of DNA. This CDR3 region has 14 residues. The V gene's germline CDR1 is SGHVS and CDR2 FNYEAQ. The CDR3 loop is CASSLTQGGYEQYF.

The chain couples TRBV20-1 to TRBJ2-3; without DNA, the TCRdb call of TRBD2 cannot be checked. CDR3 length equals 16 residues. Germline lookup yields CDR1 DFQATT and CDR2 SNEGSKA (reference sequence). CDR3: CSARDRSAEALWTQYF.

The chain links TRBV3-1 to TRBJ2-7. CDR1 and CDR2 from the germline V gene are LGHDT and YNNKEL (reference sequence). The CDR3 spans 15 residues. This CDR3 is CASSNQLRGSYEQYF.

The chain recombines TRBV29-1 with TRBJ1-1. Per the germline V gene, CDR1 is SQVTM and CDR2 is ANQGSEA. This CDR3 comprises 13 residues. This chain's CDR3 is CSVEGGFGNEAFF.

CDR3 sequence reads: CASSFGLYNEQFF. The chain joins TRBV5-1 to TRBJ2-1; TCRdb calls TRBD2, which cannot be checked without DNA. The CDR3 runs to 13 residues. Germline values: CDR1 SGHRS, CDR2 YFSETQ.